This entry concerns a single TCR beta chain. The antigen it binds to is not known. It has no much larger one-base neighbor in the sample; base qualities were not kept. The sample belongs to a study of cytomegalovirus exposure and HLA in healthy donors (dated 2017 in TCRdb). About the full investigation: In an earlier analysis of around 540 of the donors, 250 to 300 Gb of sequence data and roughly 100 million unique TCR beta sequences from about 179 million T cells were reported. An early release covering 500 to 750 HLA-typed donors comprised 300 to 350 gigabases of sequencing data and 85 million or so unique TCR sequences. Of the 300 to 500 genotyped donors, 65% to 90% were placed in the genetic ancestry cluster associated with self-reported Caucasian donors. The study aimed to test whether cataloging public T cell receptors could reveal signatures of past pathogen exposure. Using immunosequencing, the study profiled T cell repertoires from 500 to 800 subjects and related those repertoires to cytomegalovirus serostatus. In addition to the first cohort of approximately 670 subjects, a separate validation cohort of 130 or so different subjects was used. To predict cytomegalovirus infection status, the study brought together high-throughput TCR immunosequencing, statistical association of individual TCRs with disease status, and machine learning. In a later analysis, previously published TCR beta repertoires from about 670 donors were re-analyzed and high-resolution HLA genotyping was added so that TCR occurrence patterns could be studied. Rather than using new phenotypic data, the later analysis identified candidate immune exposures from TCR beta sequences and from how often those sequences occurred across donors. An earlier analysis of around 640 of the donors used high-throughput TCR beta sequencing to judge whether each TCR beta V gene segment behaved as functional or pseudogenic. Donor age, sex, ethnicity and CMV serostatus were compiled alongside the repertoire data. In a later genetic analysis, genome-wide SNP genotypes for about 65% of the roughly 670 donors were used, and that subset was treated as a discovery cohort. Every discovery cohort repertoire had been produced on one sequencing platform. HLA typing covered class I and class II loci at four-digit resolution. Typing coverage differed by locus: A, B, C, DRB1 and DQB1 were typed in roughly 620-640 donors, DQA1 in about 560, DPA1 in around 600, and DPB1 in 400 to 490. Four or five DR-DQ haplotypes were handled as single units for association and clustering, since linkage in the cohort was strong. On average, 235,054 unique TCR beta nucleotide sequences were sequenced per donor among several hundred genotyped donors of the cohort, with 15% to 20% of those sequences being non-productive. The research as a whole found: Sequencing depth was assumed to be roughly uniform across donors in the presence/absence analyses, though that assumption may not hold. Because counts were too low, approximately 15 rarely observed V segments, including chromosome 9 orphons, were excluded from the earlier analysis of 587 of the donors. A further reported finding was that TCR beta sequences accurately predicted the HLA-A and HLA-B alleles for most subjects in the first cohort. Most TCR sequences were observed very rarely across donors, whereas some public TCRs were present in many individuals. For the cohort, immune exposure information was limited to CMV serostatus. The authors suggested that the approach could potentially be extended to other disease states and immunological phenotypes. In a later analysis, HLA-associated TCR beta chains were found to be more clonally expanded and to have lower generation probabilities than equally common non-associated chains. Broadly in line with IMGT annotations, most TCR beta V segments showed up in productive rearrangements about 90% or about 30% of the time in an earlier analysis of under 700 of the donors. In vitro tests confirmed that a few of the cytomegalovirus-associated TCR beta chains recognize cytomegalovirus antigens. A later analysis associated 16,951 TCR beta sequences with specific HLA alleles at a false discovery rate of 0.05. Because HLA typing was missing for some donors at each locus, association tests included only the typed subset. According to a later analysis, most CMV-associated TCR beta chains appeared to be HLA-restricted, and the HLA associations seemed to be driven largely by CMV exposure. A later analysis reported that several top co-occurrence clusters appeared linked to parvovirus B19, influenza, CMV and Epstein-Barr virus. Linkage disequilibrium might explain the correlated functional status among segregating V segments, but an unknown experimental factor could not be ruled out. Some IMGT-functional V segments, including TRBV6-2 and TRBV6-3, could not be told apart with the 87-base-pair reads, so those segments were excluded. In this cohort, only TCR beta chains were sequenced, and detectable features were limited by the absence of alpha or paired-chain data. In the study, some 160 TCR beta chains were listed as associated with cytomegalovirus. Strong co-occurrence of HLA alleles, especially DR and DQ, made assigning TCR associations to individual alleles difficult. The classifier was reported to diagnose cytomegalovirus status with high specificity and sensitivity in both the original and validation cohorts. In a later genetic analysis, a missense DCLRE1C variant was associated with V-gene and J-gene trimming of TCR beta chains, and the association was replicated in an independent cohort. According to a later genetic analysis, donors in an Asian-associated ancestry cluster had fewer N-insertions in productive TCRs than the roughly 670-donor mean. A cluster of highly shared sequence variants was judged likely to be a technical artifact of the sequencing pipeline. A later analysis found that TCR association rates varied across HLA loci, with DRB1 alleles showing the most associated TCRs and HLA-C alleles the fewest.

The library was built by means of the immunoSEQ multiplex PCR assay. For the multiplex PCR, a mixture combining 60 forward primers for TCR Vbeta segments and 13 reverse primers for TCR Jbeta segments was used. A multiplex PCR assay on genomic DNA amplified the CDR3 region of rearranged TCR beta genes. Amplified TCR beta libraries were sequenced as 87-base-pair reads on the Illumina HiSeq System. The original pipeline was this. Across the roughly 640 repertoires, a later analysis counted about 81 million unique TCR beta chains, approximately 12 million of which were shared by at least two donors. Raw reads were error-corrected and collapsed into unique sequences with a nearest-neighbor algorithm that merged closely related sequences to remove PCR and sequencing errors. CDR3 sequences were aligned to IMGT reference sequences to assign V, D and J gene segments. Each retained sequence needed at least a six-nucleotide match to both a V gene segment and a J gene segment. Rearrangements were called productive when the CDR3 lacked stop codons and stayed in frame with V and J; all others were non-productive. Following IMGT convention, CDR3 was defined as the stretch from the second conserved V-encoded cysteine to the conserved J-encoded phenylalanine. Sequences without an unambiguous match to a single V gene segment were excluded from the earlier analysis of about 600 of the donors. In an earlier analysis of 587 of the donors, V segments were called functional above 56.7% productive rearrangements and were called segregating when the between-donor standard deviation exceeded 5%. To diagnose cytomegalovirus status from the catalog of TCR beta chain sequences, a statistical classification framework was built. In a later analysis, TCR nucleotide sequences were compared against IMGT/GENE-DB human TR gene sequences so that V and J genes could be assigned. In a later analysis, CDR3 sequences and most-parsimonious VDJ recombination scenarios were assigned using the TCRdist pipeline. In a later analysis, each TCR beta chain was defined by its CDR3 amino acid sequence together with its V-gene family, and reads without a unique V-gene family were excluded. As a way to deal with suspected cross-contamination and a sequencing artifact, a later analysis dropped approximately 570 nucleotide sequences that were highly shared and had low generation probability. In a later analysis, a clonal expansion index for each public chain was calculated from normalized within-repertoire ranks of inferred template counts. A later analysis computed generation probabilities with a VDJ recombination model fitted to out-of-frame rearrangements, and checked the results against IGoR. In a later analysis, hypergeometric tests were used to score TCR-TCR, TCR-HLA and TCR-CMV co-occurrence, with a repertoire-size bias correction applied to TCR pairs. In a later analysis, false discovery rates were estimated by permuting HLA or CMV assignments 20 times. In a later analysis, co-occurring TCRs were grouped using DBSCAN, and TCRdist sequence similarity was added for clustering within HLA-allele-positive subsets. Co-occurrence clustering excluded repertoires with fewer than 30,000 or more than 120,000 public chains, plus five with anomalous nucleotide sharing. TCRdb carries this immuneACCESS record with in-frame sequences only. Its versions omit some clonotypes, under half of them owing to an unresolved V gene in the studies checked, with the rest unexplained. V, J and clone size derive from that table, while D and trimming were established from the DNA sequence. A total of roughly 100,000 clones appear in this sample, approximately 72% of them only once. The ten largest clones add up to 1.3% of the sample.

The cohort consisted of 670 or so healthy bone marrow donors. At the time of sampling, every cohort member was nominally healthy, though immune exposures that went unrecorded were likely present. The donor was CMV seronegative and belonged to the group of over 300 seronegative cohort members. Each donor provided a peripheral blood sample, and peripheral blood mononuclear cells were used for TCR beta sequencing. Genomic DNA extraction from the blood cell samples was performed with the Qiagen DNeasy Blood Extraction Kit. From its cysteine to its phenylalanine, the CDR3 spans 15 amino acids. The DNA shown is the 45-base CDR3, in frame from base 1. The V and J ends are trimmed by 1 base and 2 bases, leaving 15 bases between them. The germline V gene gives CDR1 as SQVTM and CDR2 as ANQGSEA.

The origin of this receptor is a man aged 25-45 years in good health and CMV-seronegative. Recombination linked TRBV29-1 to TRBJ2-7, with a weak D call of TRBD2 (5 bases match). Sequencing was performed on PBMCs. The sequenced DNA: TGCAGCGTTGAAGTTGCGGGCTCCCGACCCTACGAGCAGTACTTC. This codes for CSVEVAGSRPYEQYF.